This TCR beta chain was sequenced during a study of regulatory T cells in long-lasting Graves disease. Across the study: Freshly diagnosed Graves' patients had used antithyroid drugs for under 3 months.

Both iRepertoire HTBI primers and Arm-PCR of CDR3 regions were used to build the TCR beta libraries. Each CDR3 protein is one row after TCRdb ran MiXCR on the multiplex PCR reads. The data show around 500,000 distinct CDR3 sequences, with about 12% seen just once and around 9.3% held by the top ten. This CDR3 has 14 amino acids. The germline V and J ends were trimmed by 7 bases and 2 bases, with 14 bases remaining between them. The germline CDR1 and CDR2 sequences are MDHEN and SYDVKM. The time point denotes: newly diagnosed GD, antithyroid drugs for less than 3 months. Preparation of the TCR library used RNA extracted from PBMCs. This sample was also put to use in a study of T cells in Graves' hyperthyroidism and ophthalmopathy. That report notes: Blood also carried most thyroid clonotypes expanded above 0.001.

The chain uses TRBV28 and TRBJ1-2; D gene uncertain. This receptor was obtained from a woman aged 25-40 years with Graves disease. The material was peripheral blood mononuclear cells (PBMCs), obtained at new diagnosis, from a patient treated with antithyroid drugs. CDR3 bases: TGTGCCAGCAAGTTCAGTCCGCAAAACTATGGCTACACCTTC. Translation: CASKFSPQNYGYTF.